The 17 T cell receptor beta chains below come from one sample, sequenced in a study of blood T cell repertoires in COVID-19. Assay: immunoSEQ multiplex PCR; the TCRdb copy retains only in-frame clones and omits some. The data contain roughly 200,000 clones, around nine tenths of them singletons. The sample taken for sequencing was peripheral blood. These receptors all come from a man aged 40-55 years with acute or convalescent COVID-19.

J is TRBJ2-5 and V is TRBV11-2; D uncertain. Trimming took off 4 bases at V and 2 bases at J, with 14 bases between the two ends. CDR1 and CDR2 from the germline V gene are SGHAT and FQNNGV. The length of the CDR3 is 15 residues. CDR3 sequence: CASSYGPRRQETQYF. The DNA of the CDR3 is TGTGCCAGCAGCTACGGCCCCCGGAGACAAGAGACCCAGTACTTC.

The chain is built from TRBV19 and TRBJ2-5, with 9 bases identical to TRBD1. Germline V lookup: CDR1 LNHDA, CDR2 SQIVND (reference sequence). The CDR3 consists of 12 residues. V shed 6 bases, J shed 5 bases, and the junction held 1 base outside the gene matches. The CDR3 loop reads CASRDRGETQYF. CDR3 DNA: TGTGCCAGTAGGGACAGGGGTGAGACCCAGTACTTC. Based on the CDR3 plus reference TRBV19 and TRBJ2-5, the full variable domain is DGGITQSPKYLFRKEGQNVTLSCEQNLNHDAMYWYRQDPGQGLRLIYYSQIVNDFQKGDIAEGYSVSREKKESFPLTVTSAQKNPTAFYLCASRDRGETQYFGPGTRLLVL.

This sequence joins TRBV28 and TRBJ2-7, with a tentative D call TRBD2 (6 bases). The CDR3 totals 13 residues. Germline V CDR1 and CDR2: MDHEN, SYDVKM. V was clipped by 11 bases and J by 4 bases, with 18 bases between them. CDR3 coding DNA: TGTGCCGCGGGCATGCGGGGAAAGTACGAGCAGTACTTC. The encoded protein is CAAGMRGKYEQYF.

The V and J genes are TRBV19 and TRBJ2-7; possible D gene TRBD2, 6 bases. The germline V and J ends were trimmed by 1 base and 3 bases, with 13 bases remaining between them. Germline V gives CDR1 LNHDA, CDR2 SQIVND (reference sequence). CDR3 size: 15 residues. Written as DNA, the CDR3 is TGTGCCAGTAGTATAGGGGCGCGGGGCTTCTACGAGCAGTACTTC. As protein: CASSIGARGFYEQYF.

The J gene is TRBJ1-1, the V gene TRBV28, with 7 bases that match TRBD1. This CDR3 is built from 15 residues. The J segment lost 4 bases and the V segment lost 5 bases, leaving 10 bases of the junction unmatched. CDR1 is MDHEN, CDR2 SYDVKM, per germline. The CDR3 loop is CASSLGGVPLTEAFF. Here the CDR3 DNA reads TGTGCCAGCAGTCTAGGGGGCGTCCCTCTCACTGAAGCTTTCTTT.

In its sample, this clone was seen once. This chain uses TRBV28 with TRBJ2-5; D gene ambiguous. CDR3 length equals 14 residues. The V end lost 3 bases, the J end lost 5 bases, and 13 bases lay between the germline ends. Germline values: CDR1 MDHEN, CDR2 SYDVKM. For the CDR3, the DNA is TGTGCCAGCAGTTTTGGCACCATGAGGGAGACCCAGTACTTC. Translating it yields CASSFGTMRETQYF.

The table lists this clone with a few counts. The genes are TRBV27 and TRBJ1-6; TRBD1 might be the D (6 bases). The germline V gene has CDR1 MNHEY and CDR2 SMNVEV (reference sequence). The V end was cut by 5 bases, the J end by 0 bases, with 14 bases between. The CDR3 is 17 amino acids. The CDR3 DNA reads TGTGCCAGCAGTCCGAGGACAGACAGCTCCTATAATTCACCCCTCCACTTT. Translated: CASSPRTDSSYNSPLHF.

The rearrangement uses TRBV5-1 and TRBJ2-3; 11 bases line up with TRBD2. The ends lost 5 bases at V and 1 base at J; junction bases unmatched: 12. Germline-derived CDR1 and CDR2 are SGHRS and YFSETQ. The CDR3 runs 18 residues. The CDR3 is CASSKVAGGQGRTDTQYF. The CDR3, as DNA: TGCGCCAGCAGTAAAGTAGCGGGGGGGCAAGGCCGCACAGATACGCAGTATTTT.

V gene TRBV14 combines with J gene TRBJ1-2; D perhaps matches TRBD1 (6 bases). In germline, CDR1 is SGHDN, CDR2 FVKESK. V gave up 4 bases and J gave up 0 bases, with 9 bases separating them. CDR3 size: 14 residues. CDR3 protein: CASSLRTANYGYTF. The CDR3 DNA is TGTGCCAGCAGCCTTAGGACAGCTAACTATGGCTACACCTTC.

Turning to this clone: No DNA is shown, since the ends of the CDR3 on it are uncertain; the CDR3 is the one TCRdb lists. V usage is TRBV28 and J usage is TRBJ1-2; the table's TRBD1 call for D was not verified on the DNA. Germline CDR1 MDHEN, CDR2 SYDVKM. Counting both end residues, the CDR3 totals 14 amino acids. Here the CDR3 reads CASSSSGQGSGYTF.

The chain recombines TRBV28 with TRBJ1-1, with TRBD1 matching over 8 bases. The CDR3 runs to 16 residues. After removal of 4 bases from V and 0 bases from J, the junction contained 7 bases not matched to a gene. Germline assignment: CDR1 MDHEN and CDR2 SYDVKM. CDR3: CASSSYSTGVNTEAFF. The CDR3 DNA is TGTGCCAGCAGTTCCTACTCGACAGGGGTGAACACTGAAGCTTTCTTT.

The chain has TRBV19 and TRBJ1-1; possible D gene TRBD1, 6 bases. The CDR3 runs 15 residues. V was clipped by 6 bases and J by 1 base, with 15 bases between them. Germline V gene sequence: CDR1 LNHDA, CDR2 SQIVND (reference sequence). For the CDR3, the DNA is TGTGCCAGTAGGGACCCGGGACACAAGAACACTGAAGCTTTCTTT. Translated, it gives CASRDPGHKNTEAFF.

The chain uses TRBV9 and TRBJ2-3; TRBD2 matches at 10 bases. J lost 4 bases, V lost 3 bases, and 11 bases had no gene match. The length of the CDR3 is 17 residues. CDR1 is SGDLS, CDR2 YYNGEE, per germline. The CDR3 nucleotides read TGTGCCAGCAGCGCCTATACCGGGACTAGCGATGCAGATACGCAGTATTTT. Translating gives CASSAYTGTSDADTQYF.

In its sample, this clone was seen once. The genes are TRBV6-5 and TRBJ2-7; weak D call: TRBD1 (6 bases). The CDR3 sequence is 15 residues long. Germline CDR1 reads MNHEY; CDR2 reads SVGAGI. V lost 6 bases to trimming and J lost 0 bases, with 15 bases between them. Here the CDR3 reads CASRPGQTSSYEQYF. The CDR3 region has the DNA TGTGCCAGCAGACCCGGACAGACCAGCTCCTACGAGCAGTACTTC.

J is TRBJ1-2 and V is TRBV12-3 or TRBV12-4; D call uncertain. This CDR3 is built from 13 residues. V was shortened by 0 bases and J by 7 bases, with 9 bases between the two germline ends. The CDR3 nucleotides are TGTGCCAGCAGTTTAGCTGGAGCTAGTGGCTACACCTTC. This encodes CASSLAGASGYTF.

The genes are TRBV7-2 and TRBJ1-2; D not certain. In germline, CDR1 is SGHTA, CDR2 FQGNSA. V lost 5 bases and J 3 bases, leaving 19 bases between the germline ends. This CDR3 is 16 amino acids long. This CDR3 is CASSPHRDGNHYGYTF. The CDR3 nucleotides read TGTGCCAGCAGCCCACACCGGGATGGGAATCACTATGGCTACACCTTC.

The rearrangement uses TRBV3-1 (or the pseudogene TRBV3-2) and TRBJ2-1; D might be TRBD1 (6 bases). CDR3 size: 16 residues. Germline CDR1 LGHDT, CDR2 YNNKEL (reference sequence). V lost 4 bases, J lost 0 bases, and 13 bases lay in between. The CDR3 region is CASSLGQWSSYNEQFF. CDR3 nucleotide sequence: TGTGCCAGCAGCCTAGGACAGTGGAGCTCCTACAATGAGCAGTTCTTC.